This T cell receptor beta chain was captured by sequencing in a study of control samples from healthy donors and cancer patients. Clones were sequenced by immunoSEQ multiplex PCR, and TCRdb holds only the in-frame ones, with some missing. Of about 77,000 clones in the sample, 85% to 95% are singletons; the top ten hold 5.8%. This CDR3 comprises 12 residues. Per germline, CDR1 MDHEN and CDR2 SYDVKM. V lost 3 bases and J lost 3, with 6 bases in between. The specimen was blood. This chain joins TRBV28 and TRBJ2-7; D is undetermined. This receptor was identified in an older woman in good health. CDR3: CASSLTDYEQYF. In DNA form, the CDR3 reads TGTGCCAGCAGTTTGACTGACTACGAGCAGTACTTC.